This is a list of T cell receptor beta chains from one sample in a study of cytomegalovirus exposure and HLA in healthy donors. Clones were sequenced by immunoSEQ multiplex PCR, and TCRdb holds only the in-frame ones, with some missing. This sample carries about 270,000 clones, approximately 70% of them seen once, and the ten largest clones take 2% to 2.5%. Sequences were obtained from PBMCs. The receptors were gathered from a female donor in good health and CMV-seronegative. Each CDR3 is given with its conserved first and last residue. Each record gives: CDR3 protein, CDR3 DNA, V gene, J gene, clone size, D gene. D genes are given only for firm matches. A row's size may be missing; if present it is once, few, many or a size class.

CDR3 protein: CASSGEGTSPAETQYF
CDR3 DNA: TGTGCCAGCAGCGGGGAAGGGACTTCCCCCGCCGAGACCCAGTACTTC
V gene: TRBV9
J gene: TRBJ2-5
clone size: few
D gene: NA

CDR3 protein: CASSRNDRDGETQYF
CDR3 DNA: TGTGCCAGCAGTCGAAACGACAGGGACGGGGAGACCCAGTACTTC
V gene: TRBV2
J gene: TRBJ2-5
clone size: NA
D gene: TRBD1

CDR3 protein: CASSLLAGGLNEQFF
CDR3 DNA: TGTGCCAGCAGCCTGTTAGCGGGAGGGCTTAATGAGCAGTTCTTC
V gene: TRBV5-4
J gene: TRBJ2-1
clone size: NA
D gene: TRBD2

CDR3 protein: CATSRGRFGEQYF
CDR3 DNA: TGTGCCACCAGCAGAGGCCGATTCGGCGAGCAGTACTTC
V gene: TRBV15
J gene: TRBJ2-7
clone size: NA
D gene: NA

CDR3 protein: CASSYSTGLSYEQFF
CDR3 DNA: TGTGCCAGCAGTTACTCAACAGGGTTGAGCTATGAGCAGTTCTTC
V gene: TRBV6-5
J gene: TRBJ2-1
clone size: NA
D gene: NA

CDR3 protein: CAWRGGEGAFF
CDR3 DNA: TGTGCCTGGAGGGGTGGAGAGGGAGCTTTCTTT
V gene: TRBV30
J gene: TRBJ1-1
clone size: NA
D gene: NA

CDR3 protein: CASSQLAGMGQTNEQFF
CDR3 DNA: TGTGCCAGCAGCCAGTTGGCCGGCATGGGACAGACTAATGAGCAGTTCTTC
V gene: TRBV14
J gene: TRBJ2-1
clone size: few
D gene: TRBD1

CDR3 protein: CASRVSGSSTGANVLTF
CDR3 DNA: TGCGCCAGCAGGGTTAGCGGGAGTAGCACTGGGGCCAACGTCCTGACTTTC
V gene: TRBV5-1
J gene: TRBJ2-6
clone size: once
D gene: TRBD2

CDR3 protein: CASADRTSGNTIYF
CDR3 DNA: TGTGCCAGCGCCGACAGGACCTCTGGAAACACCATATATTTT
V gene: TRBV11-1
J gene: TRBJ1-3
clone size: NA
D gene: NA

CDR3 protein: CASSLLGAEKLFF
CDR3 DNA: TGTGCCAGCAGCTTACTGGGGGCTGAAAAACTGTTTTTT
V gene: TRBV7-9
J gene: TRBJ1-4
clone size: NA
D gene: NA

CDR3 protein: CSAGAAGGYNEQFF
CDR3 DNA: TGCAGCGCCGGAGCGGCGGGAGGGTACAATGAGCAGTTCTTC
V gene: TRBV29-1
J gene: TRBJ2-1
clone size: few
D gene: TRBD2

CDR3 protein: CASSSRVGGYTF
CDR3 DNA: TGTGCCAGCAGTTCCAGGGTTGGCGGCTACACCTTC
V gene: TRBV6-5
J gene: TRBJ1-2
clone size: NA
D gene: NA

CDR3 protein: CAWSRKRAGVNTEAFF
CDR3 DNA: TGTGCCTGGTCGAGAAAGAGGGCTGGGGTGAACACTGAAGCTTTCTTT
V gene: TRBV30
J gene: TRBJ1-1
clone size: NA
D gene: NA

CDR3 protein: CASSPSTGEQFF
CDR3 DNA: TGTGCCAGCTCACCATCAACGGGTGAGCAGTTCTTC
V gene: TRBV18
J gene: TRBJ2-1
clone size: NA
D gene: NA

CDR3 protein: CASSPGASGINEQFF
CDR3 DNA: TGTGCCAGCAGCCCAGGCGCTAGCGGGATTAATGAGCAGTTCTTC
V gene: TRBV6-1
J gene: TRBJ2-1
clone size: NA
D gene: TRBD2

CDR3 protein: CASSAPRYEQYF
CDR3 DNA: TGTGCCAGCAGTGCTCCCAGATACGAGCAGTACTTC
V gene: TRBV2
J gene: TRBJ2-7
clone size: NA
D gene: NA

CDR3 protein: CASSNRAGGGYEQYF
CDR3 DNA: TGTGCCAGCAGCAATCGAGCGGGAGGGGGCTACGAGCAGTACTTC
V gene: TRBV21-1
J gene: TRBJ2-7
clone size: NA
D gene: NA

CDR3 protein: CASREGQVNTEAFF
CDR3 DNA: TGTGCCAGCAGGGAGGGACAGGTGAACACTGAAGCTTTCTTT
V gene: TRBV7-9
J gene: TRBJ1-1
clone size: NA
D gene: TRBD1

CDR3 protein: CASSQDLRGGRSDTQYF
CDR3 DNA: TGTGCCAGCAGCCAAGATCTTCGGGGCGGGAGATCAGATACGCAGTATTTT
V gene: TRBV14
J gene: TRBJ2-3
clone size: NA
D gene: TRBD2

CDR3 protein: CAISGGQGVGTGELFF
CDR3 DNA: TGTGCCATCAGTGGGGGCCAAGGGGTTGGCACCGGGGAGCTGTTTTTT
V gene: TRBV10-3
J gene: TRBJ2-2
clone size: NA
D gene: NA

CDR3 protein: CASANGKAYEQYF
CDR3 DNA: TGCGCCAGCGCTAACGGGAAGGCCTACGAGCAGTACTTC
V gene: TRBV5-1
J gene: TRBJ2-7
clone size: once
D gene: NA

CDR3 protein: CASSLAASGGGVPYEQYF
CDR3 DNA: TGCGCCAGCAGCTTGGCGGCTAGCGGGGGGGGAGTCCCCTACGAGCAGTACTTC
V gene: TRBV5-1
J gene: TRBJ2-7
clone size: NA
D gene: TRBD2

CDR3 protein: CASSSPDTQSYEQYF
CDR3 DNA: TGCGCCAGCAGCTCCCCAGACACCCAATCTTACGAGCAGTACTTC
V gene: TRBV5-1
J gene: TRBJ2-7
clone size: NA
D gene: NA

CDR3 protein: CASNLGRGLNTEAFF
CDR3 DNA: TGTGCCAGCAACCTAGGGCGGGGACTAAACACTGAAGCTTTCTTT
V gene: TRBV7-9
J gene: TRBJ1-1
clone size: NA
D gene: NA

CDR3 protein: CASSLGPLAGESYEQYF
CDR3 DNA: TGTGCCAGCAGCTTAGGGCCTCTAGCGGGAGAATCCTACGAGCAGTACTTC
V gene: TRBV13
J gene: TRBJ2-7
clone size: NA
D gene: TRBD2

CDR3 protein: CASSQQGGRGVDTQYF
CDR3 DNA: TGTGCCAGCAGCCAACAGGGTGGGCGGGGGGTAGATACGCAGTATTTT
V gene: TRBV5-6
J gene: TRBJ2-3
clone size: NA
D gene: TRBD2

CDR3 protein: CASSSDRVRQPQHF
CDR3 DNA: TGTGCCAGCAGCTCAGACAGGGTCCGACAGCCCCAGCATTTT
V gene: TRBV7-9
J gene: TRBJ1-5
clone size: NA
D gene: TRBD1

CDR3 protein: CASSFSGGSYNEQFF
CDR3 DNA: TGCGCCAGCAGCTTTAGCGGGGGCTCCTACAATGAGCAGTTCTTC
V gene: TRBV5-1
J gene: TRBJ2-1
clone size: NA
D gene: TRBD2

CDR3 protein: CASSQLKGRGRPGEQYF
CDR3 DNA: TGCGCCAGCAGTCAATTGAAGGGCAGGGGGCGCCCCGGCGAGCAGTACTTC
V gene: TRBV23-1
J gene: TRBJ2-7
clone size: NA
D gene: TRBD1

CDR3 protein: CASNPQGAEEAFF
CDR3 DNA: TGTGCCAGTAATCCTCAGGGGGCGGAGGAAGCTTTCTTT
V gene: TRBV25-1
J gene: TRBJ1-1
clone size: NA
D gene: TRBD1

CDR3 protein: CASSQVNRGDYEQYF
CDR3 DNA: TGCGCCAGCAGCCAAGTAAATCGAGGAGACTACGAGCAGTACTTC
V gene: TRBV4-1
J gene: TRBJ2-7
clone size: NA
D gene: NA

CDR3 protein: CASSEQGEQPQHF
CDR3 DNA: TGTGCCAGCAGCGAACAGGGAGAGCAGCCCCAGCATTTT
V gene: TRBV9
J gene: TRBJ1-5
clone size: NA
D gene: NA

CDR3 protein: CATSKRGLGNTIYF
CDR3 DNA: TGTGCCACCAGCAAAAGGGGATTGGGAAACACCATATATTTT
V gene: TRBV15
J gene: TRBJ1-3
clone size: NA
D gene: NA

CDR3 protein: CASSLDGGQYF
CDR3 DNA: TGTGCCAGCAGCTTAGACGGTGGGCAGTACTTC
V gene: TRBV7-9
J gene: TRBJ2-7
clone size: NA
D gene: NA

CDR3 protein: CASNNIAGPETQYF
CDR3 DNA: TGTGCCAGTAACAATATAGCGGGACCAGAGACCCAGTACTTC
V gene: TRBV19
J gene: TRBJ2-5
clone size: NA
D gene: TRBD2

CDR3 protein: CASRGAMTDTQYF
CDR3 DNA: TGCGCCAGCAGGGGGGCAATGACAGATACGCAGTATTTT
V gene: TRBV4-1
J gene: TRBJ2-3
clone size: NA
D gene: NA

CDR3 protein: CASRLAGDEQYF
CDR3 DNA: TGTGCCAGCAGACTAGCGGGAGACGAGCAGTACTTC
V gene: TRBV7-2
J gene: TRBJ2-7
clone size: NA
D gene: TRBD2

CDR3 protein: CASSLGDRGKAFF
CDR3 DNA: TGTGCCAGCAGCCTGGGGGACAGGGGAAAAGCTTTCTTT
V gene: TRBV11-3
J gene: TRBJ1-1
clone size: NA
D gene: TRBD1

CDR3 protein: CSGEGGTEAFF
CDR3 DNA: TGCAGCGGTGAAGGCGGGACTGAAGCTTTCTTT
V gene: TRBV29-1
J gene: TRBJ1-1
clone size: few
D gene: NA

CDR3 protein: CASSLWASGSYEQYF
CDR3 DNA: TGTGCCAGCAGTTTATGGGCTAGCGGGTCCTACGAGCAGTACTTC
V gene: TRBV27
J gene: TRBJ2-7
clone size: NA
D gene: TRBD2

CDR3 protein: CASSQEASAPGELFF
CDR3 DNA: TGTGCCAGCAGTCAGGAGGCTAGCGCCCCCGGGGAGCTGTTTTTT
V gene: TRBV28
J gene: TRBJ2-2
clone size: NA
D gene: NA

CDR3 protein: CASSLDGLGPAQHF
CDR3 DNA: TGTGCCAGCTCCCTCGACGGACTAGGACCAGCCCAGCATTTT
V gene: TRBV6-1
J gene: TRBJ1-5
clone size: NA
D gene: NA

CDR3 protein: CASSLGQLYF
CDR3 DNA: TGTGCCAGCAGCTTAGGACAGTTGTATTTT
V gene: TRBV28
J gene: TRBJ1-5
clone size: NA
D gene: NA

CDR3 protein: CASSLESERDTSSYNEQFF
CDR3 DNA: TGTGCCAGCAGCTTAGAGTCCGAGCGGGATACCAGCTCCTACAATGAGCAGTTCTTC
V gene: TRBV7-9
J gene: TRBJ2-1
clone size: NA
D gene: TRBD2

CDR3 protein: CASSLTRLAGQEKQFF
CDR3 DNA: TGTGCCAGCAGTTTAACCCGACTAGCGGGACAGGAGAAGCAGTTCTTC
V gene: TRBV7-3
J gene: TRBJ2-1
clone size: NA
D gene: TRBD2

CDR3 protein: CASSPWTSPETQYF
CDR3 DNA: TGTGCCAGCAGCCCTTGGACTAGCCCAGAGACCCAGTACTTC
V gene: TRBV9
J gene: TRBJ2-5
clone size: NA
D gene: TRBD2

CDR3 protein: CASMGRLADSYEQYF
CDR3 DNA: TGTGCCAGTATGGGGAGACTAGCGGACTCCTACGAGCAGTACTTC
V gene: TRBV19
J gene: TRBJ2-7
clone size: few
D gene: TRBD2

CDR3 protein: CASSTGSTGVGYTF
CDR3 DNA: TGCGCCAGCAGCACCGGATCCACAGGGGTTGGCTACACCTTC
V gene: TRBV5-1
J gene: TRBJ1-2
clone size: once
D gene: TRBD1

CDR3 protein: CVRTFGPGQGYGYTF
CDR3 DNA: NA
V gene: TRBV7-5
J gene: TRBJ1-2
clone size: NA
D gene: NA

CDR3 protein: CATSRAQITEAFF
CDR3 DNA: TGTGCCACCAGCAGAGCCCAGATTACTGAAGCTTTCTTT
V gene: TRBV15
J gene: TRBJ1-1
clone size: few
D gene: NA

CDR3 protein: CASSTGTSGNQETQYF
CDR3 DNA: TGTGCCAGTAGTACCGGGACTAGCGGGAACCAAGAGACCCAGTACTTC
V gene: TRBV19
J gene: TRBJ2-5
clone size: few
D gene: TRBD2

CDR3 protein: CASSPTSGYSYEQYF
CDR3 DNA: TGTGCCAGCAGCCCTACTAGCGGGTACTCCTACGAGCAGTACTTC
V gene: TRBV11-1
J gene: TRBJ2-7
clone size: NA
D gene: TRBD2

CDR3 protein: CASSQLAGGEQYF
CDR3 DNA: TGTGCCAGCAGCCAACTAGCGGGAGGGGAGCAGTACTTC
V gene: TRBV7-6
J gene: TRBJ2-7
clone size: NA
D gene: TRBD2